Listed below are T cell receptor beta chains from one sample, sequenced in a study of cytomegalovirus exposure and HLA in healthy donors. The protocol was immunoSEQ multiplex PCR, while the TCRdb copy is restricted to in-frame clones and leaves out a portion. The data hold roughly 190,000 clones, with around 84% observed a single time. The sample comprised PBMCs. The receptors here all came from a woman aged 18-30 years in good health and CMV-seronegative. Both conserved end residues are part of each CDR3. D genes are given only for firm matches. A row's size may be missing; if present it is once, few, many or a size class.

TRBV19	.	TRBD2	TRBJ2-1	15	TGTGCCAGTAGTATTGGACTAGCGGGATACAATGGGCAGTTCTTC	CASSIGLAGYNGQFF
TRBV4-1	.	TRBD2	TRBJ2-5	18	TGCGCCAGCAGCCAAGGGCGTGGCGGGAGGGCCATGGAAGAGACCCAGTACTTC	CASSQGRGGRAMEETQYF
TRBV30	.	TRBD2	TRBJ2-3	13	TGTGCCTGCAAGCGGGAGGGCTCCGATATGCAGTATTTT	CACKREGSDMQYF
TRBV14	once	.	TRBJ2-2	14	TGTGCCAGCAGTCAACAGGGATACACCGGGGAGCTGTTTTTT	CASSQQGYTGELFF
TRBV6-6	.	TRBD1	TRBJ2-7	15	TGTGCCAGCAGTTATGCCGGGACAGGGGAAGACGAGCAGTACTTC	CASSYAGTGEDEQYF
TRBV27	.	.	TRBJ2-7	15	TGTGCCAGCAGTTTATCCTGGGGCCAGACCTACGAGCAGTACTTC	CASSLSWGQTYEQYF
TRBV29-1	.	.	TRBJ2-5	12	TGCAGCGTAAAGCCGGGGGTTGAGACCCAGTACTTC	CSVKPGVETQYF
TRBV6-1	.	.	TRBJ2-3	16	TGTGCCAGCAGTCAAGATCTAGCGTTCACGTCAGATACGCAGTATTTT	CASSQDLAFTSDTQYF
TRBV5-4	.	.	TRBJ2-3	13	TGTGCCAGCAGCTTCGGGAGCACAGATACGCAGTATTTT	CASSFGSTDTQYF
TRBV7-8	.	.	TRBJ2-3	13	TGTGCCAGCAGCCAAGAGAGCACAGATACGCAGTATTTT	CASSQESTDTQYF
TRBV6-5	once	TRBD1	TRBJ1-5	15	TGTGCCAGCAGTCAGTCCGGGACAGGGGTAGGGCCCCAGCATTTT	CASSQSGTGVGPQHF
TRBV6-1	.	.	TRBJ1-2	13	TGTGCCAGCAGCCCAGGGGTTTTGGTTGGCTACACCTTC	CASSPGVLVGYTF
TRBV9	.	.	TRBJ2-3	16	TGTGCCAGCAGCGTAGAGTCAGGGACTGGGACTTCTACGCAGTATTTT	CASSVESGTGTSTQYF
TRBV28	.	.	TRBJ1-2	14	TGTGCCAGCACTAAGGCGGGTCGGGGCTATGGCTACACCTTC	CASTKAGRGYGYTF
TRBV28	.	.	TRBJ1-6	15	TGTGCCAGCAGTTTATTATCAGATTATAATTCACCCCTCCACTTT	CASSLLSDYNSPLHF
TRBV7-9	.	TRBD1	TRBJ2-7	14	TGTGCCACCAACAGGGGGCGGGGACCCTACGAGCAGTACTTC	CATNRGRGPYEQYF
TRBV7-9	.	.	TRBJ2-2	14	TGTGCCAGCAGCTTAGCGAGAAGTGACGGGGAGCTGTTTTTT	CASSLARSDGELFF
TRBV27	.	TRBD1	TRBJ1-6	14	TGTGCCAGCAGCCTGACGACAGGGGTGAACCCCCTCCACTTT	CASSLTTGVNPLHF
TRBV30	few	TRBD1	TRBJ2-7	13	TGTGCCTGGAGAGGGACAGGGGACTACGAGCAGTACTTC	CAWRGTGDYEQYF
TRBV5-5	.	TRBD1	TRBJ1-6	14	TGTGCCAGCAGCGTCCGGGACAGCAATTCACCCCTCCACTTT	CASSVRDSNSPLHF
TRBV5-8	once	.	TRBJ2-5	15	TGTGCCAGCACCCGGGGTGTACAGGGCCGAGAGACCCAGTACTTC	CASTRGVQGRETQYF
TRBV4-1	.	.	TRBJ2-7	16	TGCGCCAGCAGCCCCTTTTCGGGGGGCCCTACCTACGAGCAGTACTTC	CASSPFSGGPTYEQYF
TRBV6-5	once	.	TRBJ1-1	14	TGTGCCAGCACTCTCTCGGCAGGGAACACTGAAGCTTTCTTT	CASTLSAGNTEAFF
TRBV28	once	TRBD1	TRBJ1-1	16	TGTGCCAGCAGTTTCCGCCCAGGGGGCTGGAACACTGAAGCTTTCTTT	CASSFRPGGWNTEAFF
TRBV5-1	few	.	TRBJ1-5	14	TGCGCCAGTAGCGAAGGACTTAGCAATCAGCCCCAGCATTTT	CASSEGLSNQPQHF
TRBV7-3	.	.	TRBJ2-3	14	TGTGCCAGCAGCTTAAGACAGGCTCCAGATACGCAGTATTTT	CASSLRQAPDTQYF
TRBV2	.	TRBD1	TRBJ2-5	17	TGTGCCAGCACCACCTCTGGGCAGGGGGTGTCGGATGAGACCCAGTACTTC	CASTTSGQGVSDETQYF
TRBV7-9	.	.	TRBJ1-1	14	TGTGCCAGCAGCTTAGTAGTAGTGAACACTGAAGCTTTCTTT	CASSLVVVNTEAFF
TRBV7-9	.	TRBD2	TRBJ2-1	17	TGTGCCAGCAGCCATGGGGGGGGGCTAGCGGGAGAAGGTGAGCAGTTCTTC	CASSHGGGLAGEGEQFF
TRBV28	.	.	TRBJ1-2	12	TGTGCCACCCGCCAGGGAAACTATGGCTACACCTTC	CATRQGNYGYTF